These T cell receptor beta chains were read from a single sample in a study of vaccination effects on CD4 cells after COVID-19. For these TCRs, the target antigens are not known. Clones were sequenced by immunoSEQ multiplex PCR, and TCRdb holds only the in-frame ones, with some missing. The data hold over 15,000 clones, with 65% to 80% observed a single time. The sample was CD4+ T cells from PBMCs cultured with SARS-CoV-2 spike peptides, taken after COVID-19 vaccination. These receptor sequences come from a human donor who had a prior SARS-CoV-2 infection. Both conserved end residues are part of each CDR3. A D gene is named only where the DNA matches it firmly. Expanded clones get a size class; other rows say once, few or many, or leave the size out.

-	TRBD1	TRBV7-6	TRBJ2-6	TGTGCCAGCAGCTTAAGTTGGCGTGGGGTGGCAGGGGGAACTGGGGCCAACGTCCTGACTTTC	CASSLSWRGVAGGTGANVLTF
-	-	TRBV7-2	TRBJ2-1	TGTGCCAGCAGCTTAGTGTCCGCCAGGAGTGAGCAGTTCTTC	CASSLVSARSEQFF
once	-	TRBV5-4	TRBJ2-7	TGTGCCAGCAGCTTCGAACAGGGATCCTACGAGCAGTACTTC	CASSFEQGSYEQYF
once	-	TRBV5-1	TRBJ1-2	TGCGCCAGCAGCTTGGATGCGGATGGCTACACCTTC	CASSLDADGYTF
-	-	TRBV4-1	TRBJ1-1	TGCGCCAGCAGCCATCTGTCGGGGGTTGAAGCTTTCTTT	CASSHLSGVEAFF
-	-	TRBV19	TRBJ2-1	TGTGCCAGTAGTATACGGCTAGCTGGGTACAATGAGCAGTTCTTC	CASSIRLAGYNEQFF
few	-	TRBV19	TRBJ2-5	TGTGCCAGTAGCCCTACTACAGGGAGCGAGACCCAGTACTTC	CASSPTTGSETQYF
once	-	TRBV5-4	TRBJ2-7	TGTGCCAGCAGCTTGGGTTCCGCGGCAGGCTCGCTTTCCTACGAGCAGTACTTC	CASSLGSAAGSLSYEQYF
-	TRBD1	TRBV30	TRBJ1-6	TGTGCCTGGGACAGGGATTCCTCACCCCTCCACTTT	CAWDRDSSPLHF
-	-	TRBV6-5	TRBJ2-6	TGTGCCAGCAGTTACTCGGGGGGATCTGGGGCCAACGTCCTGACTTTC	CASSYSGGSGANVLTF
-	TRBD1	TRBV9	TRBJ1-3	TGTGCCAGCAGCGTAGACAGGGGAGGAAACACCATATATTTT	CASSVDRGGNTIYF
-	-	TRBV18	TRBJ1-3	TGTGCCAGCTCACCTAGCGCGGACAACAACCCCATATATTTT	CASSPSADNNPIYF
-	-	TRBV7-6	TRBJ1-2	TGTGCCAGCAGCTTACTTAGCGTGCAGGGCTCAGGCTACACCTTC	CASSLLSVQGSGYTF
-	TRBD1	TRBV19	TRBJ2-2	TGTGCCAGTACCCCTGCCGGACAGGACTTCACCGGGGAGCTGTTTTTT	CASTPAGQDFTGELFF
-	-	TRBV19	TRBJ1-5	TGTGCCAGTAGTCCCCGAGCGGGCGCCCGGAATCAGCCCCAGCATTTT	CASSPRAGARNQPQHF
-	-	TRBV5-5	TRBJ1-4	TGTGCCAGCAGCTTTGACCCTCGGTCTCCAACTAATGAAAAACTGTTTTTT	CASSFDPRSPTNEKLFF
-	-	TRBV6-5	TRBJ2-2	TGTGCCAGCAGGTTACCAGGGAAGCCCGCCGGGGAGCTGTTTTTT	CASRLPGKPAGELFF
-	-	TRBV5-6	TRBJ2-1	TGTGCCAGCAGCTTGGTGTCGGGTGTAAATGAGCAGTTCTTC	CASSLVSGVNEQFF
-	TRBD1	TRBV7-2	TRBJ2-3	TGTGCCAGCAGCTTATTTGGGCAGGGGGCAGATACGCAGTATTTT	CASSLFGQGADTQYF
-	TRBD1	TRBV5-1	TRBJ1-1	TGCGCCAGCAGTCCGGACAGGGTGGGCACTGAAGCTTTCTTT	CASSPDRVGTEAFF
once	-	TRBV2	TRBJ1-6	TGTGCCAGCAGTGAACGGGCCCTGAGGAATTCACCCCTCCACTTT	CASSERALRNSPLHF
-	-	TRBV6-1	TRBJ2-3	TGTGCCAGCAGTGAAGCGCTTGGGGGCCTAGCACTCGTACCGCAGTATTTT	CASSEALGGLALVPQYF
-	-	TRBV6-5	TRBJ2-2	TGTGCCAGCAGTTACTCTGAGGGACATATCGGCGGGGAGCTGTTTTTT	CASSYSEGHIGGELFF
-	TRBD1	TRBV11-2	TRBJ2-2	TGTGCCAGCAGCGAACAGACAGGGACCACCGGGGAGCTGTTTTTT	CASSEQTGTTGELFF
-	TRBD1	TRBV10-3	TRBJ2-7	TGTGCCATCAGGGCAGGGGGCAACGAGCAGTACTTC	CAIRAGGNEQYF
-	TRBD2	TRBV5-4	TRBJ2-2	TGTGCCAGCCATTCGGGCGGACTAGCGGGAGGGTGGAACACCGGGGAGCTGTTTTTT	CASHSGGLAGGWNTGELFF
large	-	TRBV7-3	TRBJ1-1	TGTGCCAGCAGCTTCTTAGGGGGAAATTCGAACACTGAAGCTTTCTTT	CASSFLGGNSNTEAFF
-	-	TRBV6-5	TRBJ1-2	TGTGCCAGCAGCAGCGGCGCGCGAACCTATGGCTACACCTTC	CASSSGARTYGYTF
-	-	TRBV6-5	TRBJ1-5	TGTGCCAGCAGTATATCGGAAAATCAGCCCCAGCATTTT	CASSISENQPQHF
-	-	TRBV7-9	TRBJ1-1	TGTGCCAGCAGCTTATTTGGGGGGACGAACACTGAAGCTTTCTTT	CASSLFGGTNTEAFF
-	-	TRBV21-1	TRBJ1-4	TGTGCCAGCAGCAAAGTAACCGGATGGGATCGGGGGAAACGTACTAATGAAAAACTGTTTTTT	CASSKVTGWDRGKRTNEKLFF
few	TRBD2	TRBV19	TRBJ2-7	TGTGCCAGTAGGCTAGCGGGGGACCCCTCCTACGAGCAGTACTTC	CASRLAGDPSYEQYF
-	-	TRBV18	TRBJ2-4	TGTGCCAGCTCACCACCGCGTTTGGAGGGTAACAAAAACATTCAGTACTTC	CASSPPRLEGNKNIQYF
-	-	TRBV9	TRBJ2-7	TGTGCCAGCAGCGTAGGGGGACTGACTAGCTCCTACGAGCAGTACTTC	CASSVGGLTSSYEQYF
-	TRBD2	TRBV5-1	TRBJ2-1	TGCGCCAGCAGCTCCGGGACTAGCGGGTATGAGCAGTTCTTC	CASSSGTSGYEQFF
-	-	TRBV7-9	TRBJ2-2	TGTGCCAGCAGCTCCCCTCCGGGGCCGAACACCGGGGAGCTGTTTTTT	CASSSPPGPNTGELFF
few	-	TRBV5-4	TRBJ2-1	TGTGCCAGCAGCTTTCCCCTAGCGAGATCCAATGAGCAGTTCTTC	CASSFPLARSNEQFF
-	-	TRBV10-2	TRBJ1-5	TGCGCCAGCAGTGAGTCGACCGATATTCAGCCCCAGCATTTT	CASSESTDIQPQHF
-	TRBD2	TRBV5-1	TRBJ2-1	TGCGCCAGCAGCCGACTAGCGGGGAGAGTGTGGGAGCAGTTCTTC	CASSRLAGRVWEQFF
-	-	TRBV18	TRBJ2-5	TGTGCCAGCTCACTCCAGTACCAAGAGACCCAGTACTTC	CASSLQYQETQYF
-	TRBD1	TRBV6-5	TRBJ1-2	TGTGCCAGCAGCCAAGACAGGGAAGTTTATGGCTACACCTTC	CASSQDREVYGYTF
-	-	TRBV5-1	TRBJ1-1	TGCGCCAGCAGCGTGGACGGTTCGAGCACTGAAGCTTTCTTT	CASSVDGSSTEAFF